This T cell receptor beta chain emerged from a study of blood T cell repertoires in COVID-19. Study information: Nucleic acid was either cDNA or gDNA, and it came from T cells, B-cell-depleted T cells, or PBMCs.

In the source study's methods: The assay estimated nucleated cells by amplifying reference gene primers. Generated by immunoSEQ multiplex PCR, the TCRdb table keeps only in-frame clones and is missing some. That table gives V, J and clone size, and the DNA gave D and trimming. The table lists about 300,000 clones, around 84% of them singletons. The sequenced sample was peripheral blood. This TCR was recovered from a man in his 70s with acute or convalescent COVID-19.

The CDR3 region has the DNA TGTGCCAGCCAACAGGGGCAGAACACTGAAGCTTTCTTT. It translates to CASQQGQNTEAFF. The J gene is TRBJ1-1, the V gene TRBV13, with TRBD1 identical over 7 bases. This CDR3 spans 13 amino acids. The germline V gene has CDR1 PRHDT and CDR2 FYEKMQ (reference sequence). Trimming removed 8 bases from V and 1 base from J; junction bases left unmatched: 4.